These 31 T cell receptor beta chains were all obtained from the same sample, sequenced in a study of cytomegalovirus exposure and HLA in healthy donors (dated by TCRdb to 2016 to 2017). Library creation used the immunoSEQ multiplex PCR assay. For the multiplex PCR, a mixture combining 60 forward primers for TCR Vbeta segments and 13 reverse primers for TCR Jbeta segments was used. Sourced from immuneACCESS, this table was stored by TCRdb with only in-frame sequences that have V and J called. A share of the clones is absent; for the studies checked, an unresolved V gene accounts for under half, and the remainder has no known explanation. This sample comprises roughly 150,000 clones, roughly 81% of them detected only once. The top ten constitute around 2% of the sample. Material for sequencing was PBMCs. These receptors were taken from a young woman in good health and CMV-seronegative.

The chain couples TRBV7-2 to TRBJ2-7; TRBD2 aligns across 7 bases. Unmatched junction bases numbered 12, after V lost 5 bases and J lost 5 bases. The germline gives CDR1 SGHTA, CDR2 FQGNSA. The CDR3 extends over 15 amino acids. The CDR3 spells CASSPPARETHEQYF. The CDR3, as DNA: TGTGCCAGCAGCCCCCCCGCGCGGGAGACCCACGAGCAGTACTTC.

V usage is TRBV6-1 and J usage is TRBJ2-7; maybe TRBD1 (6 bases). Germline CDR1 MNHNS, CDR2 SASEGT. The length of the CDR3 is 12 residues. The V end lost 7 bases, the J end lost 2 bases, and 9 bases lay between the germline ends. The CDR3 sequence is CASTTGPYEQYF. DNA of the CDR3: TGTGCCAGCACGACAGGCCCCTACGAGCAGTACTTC.

The chain recombines TRBV6-6 with TRBJ2-7; TRBD1 is a possible D gene (6 bases). The CDR3 has 12 residues. Trimming shortened V by 8 bases and J by 11 bases, and 19 bases separated the two germline ends. CDR1 MNHNY and CDR2 SVGAGI come from the germline V gene (reference sequence). CDR3 sequence (DNA): TGTGCCAGCCGCCCGAAAGGGACAAGGAAGTACTTC. Translating it yields CASRPKGTRKYF.

The chain has TRBV19 and TRBJ1-2; 9 nucleotides align to TRBD1. With 1 base clipped from V and 2 bases from J, the junction kept 2 bases outside the gene matches. This CDR3 region has 15 residues. Germline V gives CDR1 LNHDA, CDR2 SQIVND (reference sequence). The CDR3 is CASSIGDRENYGYTF. CDR3 coding DNA: TGTGCCAGTAGTATAGGGGACAGGGAAAACTATGGCTACACCTTC.

This clone was found once. The V and J genes are TRBV29-1 and TRBJ2-5; D is perhaps TRBD2 (5 bases). Germline lookup yields CDR1 SQVTM and CDR2 ANQGSEA. The length of the CDR3 is 12 residues. V was shortened by 4 bases and J by 1 base, with 7 bases between the two germline ends. The CDR3 region has the DNA TGCAGCGTTGGGACTCCCCAAGAGACCCAGTACTTC. Its protein product is CSVGTPQETQYF.

The chain employs TRBV5-1 and TRBJ2-1, with TRBD2 identical over 9 bases. This CDR3 contains 12 residues. Germline V lookup: CDR1 SGHRS, CDR2 YFSETQ. The CDR3 DNA is TGCGCTAGCGGGAGTAGCTACAATGAGCAGTTCTTC. Translated: CASGSSYNEQFF. The full variable domain, in which reference TRBV5-1 and TRBJ2-1 provide the parts outside the CDR3, is KAGVTQTPRYLIKTRGQQVTLSCSPISGHRSVSWYQQTPGQGLQFLFEYFSETQRNKGNFPGRFSGRQFSNSRSEMNVSTLELGDSALYLCASGSSYNEQFFGPGTRLTVL.

This chain links TRBV19 with TRBJ2-6, with no clear D. The CDR3 runs 14 residues. V was pared by 9 bases and J by 0 bases, with 9 bases between. The germline V gene has CDR1 LNHDA and CDR2 SQIVND (reference sequence). CDR3 coding DNA: TGTGCCAGCGAGGTTAGCTCTGGGGCCAACGTCCTGACTTTC. This translates into CASEVSSGANVLTF.

The CDR3 loop reads CASSQGTGEANSPLHF. The CDR3 coding sequence is TGCGCCAGCAGCCAAGGGACAGGGGAAGCTAATTCACCCCTCCACTTT. The chain carries TRBV4-3 and TRBJ1-6, with 9 nucleotides matching TRBD1. Germline CDR1 is LGHNA and CDR2 is YSLEER. The CDR3 is 16 residues long. Trimming removed 1 base from V and 6 bases from J; junction bases left unmatched: 4.

The gene calls are TRBV18 and TRBJ2-3, with D hard to call. The germline V gene has CDR1 KGHSH and CDR2 LQKENI. Trimming pared 6 bases from V and 4 bases from J, leaving 17 bases between. The CDR3 contains 15 residues. CDR3: CASSALGANPDTQYF. CDR3 bases: TGTGCCAGCTCCGCCTTAGGAGCGAACCCAGATACGCAGTATTTT.

The gene calls are TRBV29-1 and TRBJ2-5; 9 nucleotides line up with TRBD1. The J segment lost 0 bases and the V segment lost 3 bases, leaving 8 bases of the junction unmatched. Germline V lookup: CDR1 SQVTM, CDR2 ANQGSEA. The CDR3 covers 16 residues. As DNA, the CDR3 is TGCAGCGTTGAGTGGACAGGGGCTTTGTACCAAGAGACCCAGTACTTC. Its translation is CSVEWTGALYQETQYF.

This clone was seen just once. This chain joins TRBV27 and TRBJ1-1; 9 nucleotides line up with TRBD1. The CDR3 length is 14 residues. Unmatched junction bases numbered 6, after V lost 5 bases and J lost 5 bases. The germline gives CDR1 MNHEY, CDR2 SMNVEV (reference sequence). CDR3 bases: TGTGCCAGCAGTCCAGACAGGGGGGGTACTGAAGCTTTCTTT. It specifies CASSPDRGGTEAFF.

J is TRBJ2-7 and V is TRBV7-2; possible D gene TRBD2, 7 bases. From germline, CDR1 is SGHTA and CDR2 FQGNSA. The CDR3 spans 14 residues. With 8 bases removed from V and 5 bases from J, the gap between germline ends came to 19 bases. The CDR3 DNA sequence: TGTGCCAGCCGGTGGTTAGGGGGGGCCCACGAGCAGTACTTC. Amino acid sequence: CASRWLGGAHEQYF.

V and J are TRBV28 and TRBJ1-5; 9 positions agree with TRBD1. After removal of 5 bases from V and 2 bases from J, the junction contained 13 bases not matched to a gene. The CDR3 totals 18 residues. Germline V lookup: CDR1 MDHEN, CDR2 SYDVKM. In nucleotides, the CDR3 is TGTGCCAGCAGTACACCCCCCGGGACAGGGATGGGCAATCAGCCCCAGCATTTT. Residues: CASSTPPGTGMGNQPQHF.

The rearrangement uses TRBV4-2 and TRBJ1-1, with D maybe TRBD1 (6 bases). Trimming left V 1 base short and J 11 bases short, with 11 bases between. Germline CDR1 is LGHNA and CDR2 is YNFKEQ. CDR3 length: 12 amino acids. CDR3: CASSQGGGAAFF. The DNA for the CDR3 is TGTGCCAGCAGCCAAGGAGGGGGAGCGGCTTTCTTT.

To note about this clone: The junction departs from germline at one end; a sequencing error may be responsible. Other DNA sequences in this specimen translate into the identical CDR3. The CDR3 region has the DNA TGTGCCAGTAGTGATCTCGGGCGGTCGGGGACAGGGATCTACGAGCAGTACTTC. Translated: CASSDLGRSGTGIYEQYF. This sequence joins TRBV2 and TRBJ2-7; TRBD1 matches at 9 bases. Germline-derived CDR1 and CDR2 are SNHLY and FYNNEI. The CDR3 runs 18 residues.

V usage is TRBV6-5 and J usage is TRBJ2-3; TRBD2 agrees at 8 bases. CDR1 and CDR2 (germline): MNHEY, SVGAGI. The CDR3 loop spans 14 amino acids. With V trimmed by 7 bases and J by 2 bases, 5 bases remained unmatched. The CDR3 region is CASTQRGTTDTQYF. The DNA for the CDR3 is TGTGCCAGCACCCAGCGGGGGACCACAGATACGCAGTATTTT.

The V gene is TRBV6-6, the J gene TRBJ1-2; D uncertain. This CDR3 is built from 11 residues. V dropped 5 bases and J dropped 6 bases, with 7 bases sitting between them. The germline CDR1 and CDR2 sequences are MNHNY and SVGAGI (reference sequence). CDR3 DNA sequence: TGTGCCAGCAGTCCCCGGGATGGCTACACCTTC. Its protein is CASSPRDGYTF.

This chain uses TRBV9 with TRBJ2-4, with 8 positions matching TRBD2. This CDR3 has 11 residues. V lost 4 bases to trimming and J lost 14 bases; unmatched junction nucleotides: 5. The germline V gene has CDR1 SGDLS and CDR2 YYNGEE. The CDR3 DNA sequence: TGTGCCAGCAGCTCGGCGGGGGGCAAGTACTTC. Amino acid sequence: CASSSAGGKYF.

This chain uses TRBV7-8 with TRBJ2-7, with a possible D match to TRBD1 (6 bases). The length of the CDR3 is 13 residues. The V gene lost 5 bases and the J gene lost 7 bases, with 15 bases spanning the gap. CDR1 is SGHVS and CDR2 is FQNEAQ in the germline V gene. CDR3 sequence reads: CASSGRTAYEQYF. The CDR3 DNA sequence: TGTGCCAGCAGCGGAAGGACAGCTTATGAGCAGTACTTC.

The gene calls are TRBV5-1 and TRBJ1-4; TRBD1 is a possible D gene (5 bases). The CDR3 runs 18 residues. V dropped 4 bases and J dropped 8 bases, with 27 bases sitting between them. Germline V gene sequence: CDR1 SGHRS, CDR2 YFSETQ. The CDR3 DNA sequence: TGCGCCAGCAGCCACTCTCGGGGGGTACGTGGTATTTGGGAAAAACTGTTTTTT. Translation gives CASSHSRGVRGIWEKLFF.

The chain combines TRBV28 with TRBJ1-2; 7 nucleotides agree with TRBD1. This CDR3 spans 14 amino acids. Germline V gene data show CDR1 as MDHEN and CDR2 as SYDVKM. V shed 2 bases, J shed 4 bases, and the junction held 4 bases outside the gene matches. CDR3 region: CASSLTGDLYGYTF. The CDR3 DNA reads as TGTGCCAGCAGTTTAACAGGGGACCTCTATGGCTACACCTTC.

The chain combines TRBV12-5 with TRBJ2-1; 12 bases are a match to TRBD1. J was trimmed by 4 bases and V by 2 bases; bases with no gene match: 6. CDR1 is LGHNT, CDR2 FRNRAP, per germline. This CDR3 is built from 17 residues. CDR3 sequence reads: CASGLIAGQGAYNEQFF. CDR3 coding DNA: TGTGCTAGTGGTTTGATAGCGGGACAGGGGGCTTACAATGAGCAGTTCTTC. The full variable domain, with the rest looked up from reference TRBV12-5 and TRBJ2-1, is DARVTQTPRHKVTEMGQEVTMRCQPILGHNTVFWYRQTMMQGLELLAYFRNRAPLDDSGMPKDRFSAEMPDATLATLKIQPSEPRDSAVYFCASGLIAGQGAYNEQFFGPGTRLTVL.

In DNA, the CDR3 is TGTGCCTGGAGTCGACTGGGGGAGCTGTTTTTT. It yields the protein CAWSRLGELFF. This chain joins TRBV30 and TRBJ2-2; D gene ambiguous. The V end lost 2 bases, the J end lost 8 bases, and 6 bases lay between the germline ends. The V gene's germline CDR1 is GTSNPN and CDR2 SVGIG (reference sequence). CDR3 length: 11 residues.

This clone has only one observation. The chain employs TRBV28 and TRBJ1-2; 9 bases are a match to TRBD1. The CDR3 has 15 residues. V trimming: 6 bases; J trimming: 6 bases; junction bases outside the gene matches: 11. In germline, CDR1 is MDHEN, CDR2 SYDVKM. The CDR3 region is CASRLPDRGSNGYTF. The CDR3 DNA sequence: TGTGCCAGCAGGCTCCCGGACAGGGGATCAAATGGCTACACCTTC.

The CDR3 loop is CASSAGGNQPQHF. DNA of the CDR3: TGTGCCAGCAGCGCGGGGGGGAATCAGCCCCAGCATTTT. The rearrangement joins TRBV9 to TRBJ1-5; tentatively, D is TRBD1 (5 bases). This CDR3 is 13 amino acids long. V shed 3 bases and J shed 4 bases, with 8 bases lying between them. Germline CDR1 is SGDLS and CDR2 is YYNGEE. The full variable domain, rest sourced from reference TRBV9 and TRBJ1-5, is DSGVTQTPKHLITATGQRVTLRCSPRSGDLSVYWYQQSLDQGLQFLIQYYNGEERAKGNILERFSAQQFPDLHSELNLSSLELGDSALYFCASSAGGNQPQHFGDGTRLSIL.

This clone was observed once. The V gene is TRBV9, the J gene TRBJ1-2; perhaps TRBD1 as D (6 bases). Germline V lookup: CDR1 SGDLS, CDR2 YYNGEE. The length of the CDR3 is 12 residues. Trimming removed 4 bases from V and 6 bases from J, with 10 bases in between. CDR3 protein: CASSSTGNGYTF. Written as DNA, the CDR3 is TGTGCCAGCAGCTCAACAGGGAATGGCTACACCTTC.

The V and J genes are TRBV4-2 and TRBJ1-4; perhaps TRBD1 as D (5 bases). The CDR3 spans 16 residues. Germline V lookup: CDR1 LGHNA, CDR2 YNFKEQ. The V end lost 3 bases, the J end lost 3 bases, and 14 bases lay between the germline ends. The CDR3: CASSQQTAEPNEKLFF. CDR3 in DNA: TGTGCCAGCAGCCAGCAGACAGCAGAGCCTAATGAAAAACTGTTTTTT.

This clone has only a few counts. The V call is TRBV28, the J call TRBJ1-2, with D perhaps TRBD1 (6 bases). This CDR3 comprises 14 residues. From germline, CDR1 is MDHEN and CDR2 SYDVKM. V was trimmed by 4 bases and J by 8 bases, leaving 17 bases between them. DNA of the CDR3: TGTGCCAGCAGTTCATCATCGAAGGGGGGGGGCTACACCTTC. Encoded protein: CASSSSSKGGGYTF.

The CDR3 sequence: CASSFQGSSGNTIYF. The CDR3 DNA follows: TGTGCCAGCAGCTTCCAGGGCTCCTCTGGAAACACCATATATTTT. The chain links TRBV7-2 to TRBJ1-3, with a tentative D call TRBD1 (5 bases). The CDR3 is 15 residues long. CDR1 is SGHTA, CDR2 FQGNSA, per germline. Trimming took off 3 bases at V and 0 bases at J, with 9 bases between the two ends.

In this sample, this clone turned up once. The V call is TRBV28, the J call TRBJ2-1; D may be TRBD1 (5 bases). Per germline, CDR1 MDHEN and CDR2 SYDVKM. This CDR3 is 15 amino acids long. Trimming removed 1 base from V and 6 bases from J, with 13 bases in between. CDR3 region: CASSLLLGVRNEQFF. CDR3 sequence (DNA): TGTGCCAGCAGTTTATTGCTAGGGGTCCGCAATGAGCAGTTCTTC.

J is TRBJ1-4 and V is TRBV2; 7 nucleotides match TRBD1. The germline V gene encodes CDR1 SNHLY and CDR2 FYNNEI. Trimming cost V 8 bases and J 4 bases; bases outside gene matches: 7. This CDR3 contains 14 residues. CDR3 amino acids: CASSYRGLNEKLFF. CDR3 in DNA: TGTGCCAGCTCCTACAGGGGCCTTAATGAAAAACTGTTTTTT.